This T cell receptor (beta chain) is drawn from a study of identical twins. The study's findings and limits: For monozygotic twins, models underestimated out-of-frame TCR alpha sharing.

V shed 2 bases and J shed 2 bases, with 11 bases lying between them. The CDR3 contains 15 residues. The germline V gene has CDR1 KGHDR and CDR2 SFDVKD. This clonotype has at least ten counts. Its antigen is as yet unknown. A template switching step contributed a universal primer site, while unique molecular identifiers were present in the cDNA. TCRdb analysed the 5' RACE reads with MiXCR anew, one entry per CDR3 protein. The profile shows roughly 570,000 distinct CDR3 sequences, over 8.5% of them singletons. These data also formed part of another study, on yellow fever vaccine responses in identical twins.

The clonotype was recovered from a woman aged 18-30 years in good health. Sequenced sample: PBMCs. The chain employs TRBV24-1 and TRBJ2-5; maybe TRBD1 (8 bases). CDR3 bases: TGTGCCACCAGTGATTACAGGGGGGGGCAAGAGACCCAGTACTTC. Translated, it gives CATSDYRGGQETQYF.